The sequence of this T cell receptor (beta chain) was determined in a study of T-cell reconstitution after alpha-beta-depleted transplantation in children. Regarding the study as a whole: Newly produced T cells mostly accounted for T-cell counts and diversity one year post-transplant. At day 60, the high TCRbeta diversity found in some patients originated from recipient T cells and thymic progenitors that had survived. It was reported that alpha-beta T cells came from several hundred expanded graft clones (about two months after transplant).

There are 14 residues in the CDR3. The V gene lost 4 bases and the J gene lost 4 bases, with 14 bases spanning the gap. Germline V gene lookup returns CDR1 SGHNT and CDR2 YYREEE (reference sequence). Unique molecular identifiers were used to barcode this TCRbeta library. TCRdb fed the PCR reads into MiXCR, producing one record per CDR3 protein. In the table there are some 600,000 distinct CDR3 sequences, about an eighth of which are singletons. This clonotype was counted many times. Its target is unknown. This clonotype was sampled from a male patient aged 10 to 17 who had a stem cell transplant for acute myeloid leukemia, so the T cells may come from the graft donor. The material sequenced was PBMCs, mostly from graft donor cells, taken 360 days after TCRalphabeta/CD19-depleted stem cell transplant. The chain couples TRBV5-4 to TRBJ2-5, with D possibly TRBD2 on 6 matching bases. In DNA, the CDR3 is TGTGCCAGCAGCGATGCTAGCGCCCCAGAGACCCAGTACTTC. It yields the protein CASSDASAPETQYF.